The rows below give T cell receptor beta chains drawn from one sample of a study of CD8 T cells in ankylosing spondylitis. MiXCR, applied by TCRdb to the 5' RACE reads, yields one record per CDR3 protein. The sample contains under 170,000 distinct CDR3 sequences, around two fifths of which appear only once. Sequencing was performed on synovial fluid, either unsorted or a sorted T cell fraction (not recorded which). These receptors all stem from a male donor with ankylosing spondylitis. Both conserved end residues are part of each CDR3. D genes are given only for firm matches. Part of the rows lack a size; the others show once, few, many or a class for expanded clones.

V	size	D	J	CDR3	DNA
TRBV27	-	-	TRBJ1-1	CASSSTAKTEAFF	TGTGCCAGCAGTTCTACAGCGAAGACTGAAGCTTTCTTT
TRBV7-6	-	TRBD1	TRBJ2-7	CASSLNSAFRQGAYEQYF	TGTGCCAGCAGCTTAAATTCGGCGTTTCGGCAGGGGGCCTACGAGCAGTACTTC
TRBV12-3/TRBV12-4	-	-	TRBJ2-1	CASRNLWQGGLWDEQFF	TGTGCCAGCAGGAATTTGTGGCAGGGAGGTTTATGGGATGAGCAGTTCTTC
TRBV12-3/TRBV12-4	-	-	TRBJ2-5	CASSLWTPRETQYF	TGTGCCAGCAGTTTATGGACCCCGAGGGAGACCCAGTACTTC
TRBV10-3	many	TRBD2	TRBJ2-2	CAISHTLREGTGELFF	TGTGCCATCAGCCATACCCTGAGGGAGGGCACCGGGGAGCTGTTTTTT
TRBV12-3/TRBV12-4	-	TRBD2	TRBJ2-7	CASSWVLRESYEQYF	TGTGCCAGCAGTTGGGTGTTGCGGGAGTCCTACGAGCAGTACTTC
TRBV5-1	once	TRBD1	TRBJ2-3	CATRDRVTDTQYF	TGCGCCACCAGGGACAGGGTGACAGATACGCAGTATTTT
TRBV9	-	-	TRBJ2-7	CASSVRWQGTYEQYF	TGTGCCAGCAGCGTAAGGTGGCAGGGAACCTACGAGCAGTACTTC
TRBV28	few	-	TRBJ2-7	CASSLRVSYEQYF	TGTGCCAGCAGTCTCCGGGTGTCATACGAGCAGTACTTC
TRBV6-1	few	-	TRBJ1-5	CASRGVGPNQPQHF	TGTGCCAGCAGGGGCGTGGGACCCAATCAGCCCCAGCATTTT
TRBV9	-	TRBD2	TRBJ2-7	CASSVASGPLRPYEQYF	TGTGCCAGCAGCGTAGCTAGCGGGCCCCTACGCCCCTACGAGCAGTACTTC
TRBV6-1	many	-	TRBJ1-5	CASSAPRSGNQPQHF	TGTGCCAGCAGTGCCCCCAGATCGGGCAATCAGCCCCAGCATTTT
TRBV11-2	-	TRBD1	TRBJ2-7	CASSLGLGQGAYEQYF	TGTGCCAGCAGCTTAGGGCTTGGACAGGGGGCTTACGAGCAGTACTTC
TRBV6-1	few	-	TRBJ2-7	CASSDPTLSYEQYF	TGTGCCAGCAGTGACCCCACCCTCTCCTACGAGCAGTACTTC
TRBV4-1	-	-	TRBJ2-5	CASSQETGHQKETQYF	TGCGCCAGCAGCCAAGAGACGGGACATCAAAAAGAGACCCAGTACTTC
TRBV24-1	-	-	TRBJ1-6	CATRGPYSYNSPLHF	TGTGCCACAAGAGGACCGTACTCCTATAATTCACCCCTCCACTTT
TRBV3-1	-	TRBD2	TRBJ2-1	CASSPVPSGGQFYNEQFF	TGTGCCAGCAGCCCCGTCCCTAGCGGGGGCCAATTTTACAATGAGCAGTTCTTC
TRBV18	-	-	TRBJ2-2	CASSRRIPTGELFF	TGTGCCAGCTCACGACGGATTCCCACCGGGGAGCTGTTTTTT
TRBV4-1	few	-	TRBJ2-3	CASSQDRSPSTDTQYF	TGCGCCAGCAGCCAAGATAGGAGCCCTAGCACAGATACGCAGTATTTT
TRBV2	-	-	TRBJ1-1	CASIQGWTEAFF	TGTGCCAGCATTCAGGGCTGGACTGAAGCTTTCTTT
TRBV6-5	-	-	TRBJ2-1	CASSYWDFTGNEQFF	TGTGCCAGCAGTTACTGGGACTTTACGGGGAATGAGCAGTTCTTC
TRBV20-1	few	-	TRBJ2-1	CSARWGNGQFF	TGCAGTGCTAGATGGGGGAATGGACAGTTCTTC
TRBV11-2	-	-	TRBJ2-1	CASSLDGDEQFF	TGTGCCAGCAGCTTAGATGGAGATGAGCAGTTCTTC
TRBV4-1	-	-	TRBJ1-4	CASSPETRSNEKLFF	TGCGCCAGCAGCCCAGAGACCAGATCTAATGAAAAACTGTTTTTT
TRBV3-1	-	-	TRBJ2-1	CASSQGSRNEQFF	TGTGCCAGCAGCCAAGGCTCTAGGAATGAGCAGTTCTTC
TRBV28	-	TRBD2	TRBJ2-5	CASSWVSGRGKETQYF	TGTGCCAGCAGTTGGGTTAGCGGGAGGGGTAAAGAGACCCAGTACTTC
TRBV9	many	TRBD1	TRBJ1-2	CASSVATGGYGYTF	TGTGCCAGCAGCGTAGCGACAGGGGGCTATGGCTACACCTTC
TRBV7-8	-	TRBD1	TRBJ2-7	CASSLAWTGVEQYF	TGTGCCAGCAGCTTAGCCTGGACAGGGGTCGAGCAGTACTTC
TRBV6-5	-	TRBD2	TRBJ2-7	CASSYWAGSGGLYEQYF	TGTGCCAGCAGTTATTGGGCGGGTAGCGGGGGGCTCTACGAGCAGTACTTC
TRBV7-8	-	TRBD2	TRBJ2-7	CASSPRGAGGAGQSEQYF	TGTGCCAGCAGCCCCCGGGGAGCGGGAGGGGCGGGTCAGAGCGAGCAGTACTTC
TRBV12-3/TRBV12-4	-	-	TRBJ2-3	CASSLGAFPSTDTQYF	TGTGCCAGCAGTTTAGGTGCCTTTCCTAGCACAGATACGCAGTATTTT
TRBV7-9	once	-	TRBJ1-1	CASSLVGVFPDTEAFF	TGTGCCAGCAGCTTAGTAGGGGTCTTTCCGGACACTGAAGCTTTCTTT
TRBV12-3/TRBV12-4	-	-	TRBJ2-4	CASSLESILAKNIQYF	TGTGCCAGCAGTTTAGAGAGTATCCTAGCCAAAAACATTCAGTACTTC
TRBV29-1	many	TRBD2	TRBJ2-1	CSALAGSGHTEQFF	TGCAGCGCCCTAGCGGGATCCGGGCACACTGAGCAGTTCTTC
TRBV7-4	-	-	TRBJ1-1	CASSLGGGTDSTEAFF	TGTGCCAGCAGCTTAGGTGGGGGTACCGATAGCACTGAAGCTTTCTTT
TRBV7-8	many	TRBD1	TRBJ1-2	CASSPRTGGYGYTF	TGTGCCAGCAGCCCTAGGACAGGGGGCTATGGCTACACCTTC
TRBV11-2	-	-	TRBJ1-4	CASSSTIRHEGLFF	TGTGCCAGCAGCTCGACGATCAGGCATGAGGGACTGTTTTTT
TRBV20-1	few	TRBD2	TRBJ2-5	CSARPTSGQPIQETQYF	TGCAGTGCTAGACCGACTAGCGGTCAGCCGATTCAAGAGACCCAGTACTTC
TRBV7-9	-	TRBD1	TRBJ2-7	CASSLALGQGSSYEQYF	TGTGCCAGCAGCTTAGCGTTGGGACAGGGGAGCTCCTACGAGCAGTACTTC
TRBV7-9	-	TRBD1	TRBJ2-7	CASSLQQGTINEQYF	TGTGCCAGCAGCTTGCAACAGGGGACCATAAACGAGCAGTACTTC
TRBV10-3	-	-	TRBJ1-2	CAISVSGQAYGYTF	TGTGCCATCAGCGTGTCAGGTCAGGCGTATGGCTACACCTTC
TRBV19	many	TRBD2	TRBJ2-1	CASSISGGGSYNEQFF	TGTGCCAGTAGTATATCAGGCGGGGGCTCCTACAATGAGCAGTTCTTC
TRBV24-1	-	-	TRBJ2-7	CATRFTGPTYEQYF	TGTGCCACCAGATTTACAGGACCCACCTACGAGCAGTACTTC
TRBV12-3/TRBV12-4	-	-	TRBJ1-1	CASSSGFGTEAFF	TGTGCCAGCAGTTCCGGATTTGGCACTGAAGCTTTCTTT
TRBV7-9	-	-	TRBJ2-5	CASEELVWTQETQYF	TGTGCCAGCGAGGAGCTTGTCTGGACCCAAGAGACCCAGTACTTC
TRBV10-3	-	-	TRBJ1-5	CAISDGYSNQPQHF	TGTGCCATCAGTGACGGTTATAGCAATCAGCCCCAGCATTTT
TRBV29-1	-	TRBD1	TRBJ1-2	CSVLDTDRDYGYTF	TGCAGCGTTTTGGACACGGACAGGGACTATGGCTACACCTTC
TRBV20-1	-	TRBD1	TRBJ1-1	CSAREGDRENTEAFF	TGCAGTGCTAGAGAGGGGGACAGGGAGAACACTGAAGCTTTCTTT